The 13 T cell receptor beta chains reported below all come from one sample, sequenced in a study of T-cell memory formation after mild COVID-19. One entry per CDR3 protein results from TCRdb running MiXCR on the 5' RACE reads. The table lists roughly 160,000 distinct CDR3 sequences, more than 9% of them singletons. What was sequenced was PBMCs or a T cell subset sorted from them (not recorded which). These receptors originate from a man aged 18 to 35 who had mild COVID-19 (a few samples of this study predate the infection). Cell type and time point are not known.

The rearrangement joins TRBV10-3 to TRBJ2-1; 10 bases agree with TRBD2. Germline V gene sequence: CDR1 ENHRY, CDR2 SYGVKD. The CDR3 totals 16 residues. V was clipped by 2 bases and J by 4 bases; unmatched bases: 5. The CDR3 spells CAISEAWTSGYNEQFF. The DNA for the CDR3 is TGTGCCATCAGTGAGGCCTGGACTAGCGGATACAATGAGCAGTTCTTC.

The chain carries TRBV7-9 and TRBJ1-1; 7 positions agree with TRBD1. Germline V gene data show CDR1 as SEHNR and CDR2 as FQNEAQ (reference sequence). The CDR3 extends over 14 amino acids. V gave up 5 bases and J gave up 1 base; unmatched junction bases: 4. The CDR3 loop reads CASSPGQSNTEAFF. The DNA of the CDR3 is TGTGCCAGCAGCCCGGGACAGTCGAACACTGAAGCTTTCTTT. The full variable domain, completed using reference TRBV7-9 and TRBJ1-1, is DTGVSQNPRHKITKRGQNVTFRCDPISEHNRLYWYRQTLGQGPEFLTYFQNEAQLEKSRLLSDRFSAERPKGSFSTLEIQRTEQGDSAMYLCASSPGQSNTEAFFGQGTRLTVV.

The chain has TRBV15 and TRBJ2-7; TRBD2 matches 8 bases. The junction had 6 bases not matched to a gene; V was cut back by 0 bases and J by 2 bases. Looked up from germline, CDR1 is LNHNV and CDR2 is YYDKDF (reference sequence). This CDR3 contains 16 residues. The chain's CDR3 is CATSRDSRGAPYEQYF. As DNA, the CDR3 is TGTGCCACCAGCAGAGATTCGCGGGGGGCCCCCTACGAGCAGTACTTC.

The sample holds many counts of this clonotype. V gene TRBV6-6 combines with J gene TRBJ2-1; D might be TRBD1 (6 bases). CDR3 size: 13 residues. V lost 8 bases and J lost 2, with 10 bases in between. CDR1 and CDR2 from the germline V gene are MNHNY and SVGAGI (reference sequence). In DNA, the CDR3 is TGTGCCAGCGCTGGGGGCCCCTACAATGAGCAGTTCTTC. Protein: CASAGGPYNEQFF.

The chain links TRBV21-1 to TRBJ2-1; the table's D call, TRBD1, was not checked against the DNA. TRBV21-1 represents a pseudogene. CDR3 length: 16 residues. The CDR3 protein is CASSKAGTGGSDEQFF. CDR3 bases: TGTGCCAGCAGCAAAGCGGGGACGGGGGGTTCGGATGAGCAGTTCTTC.

This clonotype appeared a single time. The chain combines TRBV5-6 with TRBJ2-5; D gene unclear. V gave up 0 bases and J gave up 4 bases, with 10 bases separating them. The germline gives CDR1 SGHDT, CDR2 YYEEEE. There are 14 residues in the CDR3. The CDR3 DNA reads as TGTGCCAGCAGCTTGGGGGGTTTACGAGAGACCCAGTACTTC. Translating it yields CASSLGGLRETQYF.

In nucleotides, the CDR3 is TGCGCCAGCTCGCGCTTACAGGGATTCACAGATACGCAGTATTTT. Its protein product is CASSRLQGFTDTQYF. This chain joins TRBV4-3 and TRBJ2-3, with a weak D call TRBD1 (6 bases). V lost 8 bases, J lost 2 bases, and 17 bases lay in between. Per the germline V gene, CDR1 is LGHNA and CDR2 is YSLEER. This CDR3 region has 15 residues.

The sample holds a few counts of this clonotype. The chain couples TRBV7-6 to TRBJ2-7, with 8 bases aligning to TRBD1. V dropped 5 bases and J dropped 2; count of bases not matched to a gene: 11. CDR1 SGHVS and CDR2 FNYEAQ come from the germline V gene. The CDR3 covers 16 residues. The CDR3 nucleotides read TGTGCCAGCAGCCCAAGAACGACAGGGGAAGCCTACGAGCAGTACTTC. It codes for CASSPRTTGEAYEQYF.

The DNA for the CDR3 is TGTGCCAGCAGCCTGGAGGATTTCGTCGGCACTGAAGCTTTCTTT. Amino acid sequence: CASSLEDFVGTEAFF. The V call is TRBV5-8, the J call TRBJ1-1; D ambiguous. Trimming took 4 bases from V and 4 from J, leaving 17 bases between them. Per germline, CDR1 SGHTS and CDR2 YDEGEE. The CDR3 runs 15 residues.

This clonotype was seen a handful of times. J is TRBJ1-5 and V is TRBV3-1; D gene uncertain. The CDR3 spans 13 residues. V shed 1 base and J shed 5 bases, with 6 bases lying between them. Germline lookup yields CDR1 LGHDT and CDR2 YNNKEL (reference sequence). DNA for the CDR3: TGTGCCAGCAGCCAAGCTAGGGATCAGCCCCAGCATTTT. It is translated as CASSQARDQPQHF.

V and J are TRBV7-3 and TRBJ2-5; 7 nucleotides line up with TRBD2. V shed 3 bases, J shed 8 bases, and the junction held 6 bases outside the gene matches. The germline CDR1 and CDR2 sequences are SGHTA and FQGTGA. The CDR3 is 13 residues long. The CDR3 here is CASSFAGDGTQYF. The CDR3 DNA reads as TGTGCCAGCAGCTTTGCGGGGGACGGAACCCAGTACTTC.

This clonotype was seen a handful of times. The rearrangement joins TRBV5-1 to TRBJ1-1; 7 nucleotides align to TRBD1. The CDR3 covers 15 residues. Trimming removed 4 bases from V and 5 bases from J; junction bases left unmatched: 11. The V gene's germline CDR1 is SGHRS and CDR2 YFSETQ. The CDR3 nucleotides are TGCGCCAGCAGCCCCAACACAGGGGATCTTACTGAAGCTTTCTTT. Translation: CASSPNTGDLTEAFF.

The table lists this clonotype with many counts. The chain couples TRBV28 to TRBJ2-2; D gene unclear. Germline V gene lookup returns CDR1 MDHEN and CDR2 SYDVKM. Trimming took off 7 bases at V and 4 bases at J, with 13 bases between the two ends. The CDR3 extends over 14 amino acids. Written as DNA, the CDR3 is TGTGCCAGCATGGGCAGCCTGCTCACCGGGGAGCTGTTTTTT. Translation gives CASMGSLLTGELFF.